This T cell receptor beta chain was retrieved from a study of OX40 agonist ivuxolimab in advanced cancers. For the study at large: Clinicians treated patients with ivuxolimab, an agonistic anti-OX40 (CD134) antibody. Findings and limits, study-wide: CD8+ T cells showed, on average, more clonal expansion than CD4+ cells. Clonal expansion was seen in CD4+ and CD8+ blood T cells by week 6 at 0.1 to 3.0 mg/kg.

About this clone itself: What it binds is unknown.

Sequencing was performed with immunoSEQ multiplex PCR; in TCRdb, only in-frame clones are kept and a portion is missing. The profile shows some 76,000 clones, 90% to 95% of them singletons. Trimming shortened V by 5 bases and J by 5 bases, and 6 bases separated the two germline ends. CDR3 size: 11 residues. This sequence originates from an adult with an advanced solid tumor such as melanoma, head and neck, liver or kidney cancer. The J gene is TRBJ2-5, the V gene TRBV6-7; D remains unclear. TRBV6-7 is marked as an open reading frame, function uncertain. Sequencing used CD4+ or CD8+ T cells sorted from blood, obtained in a trial of the OX40 agonist ivuxolimab. The CDR3 nucleotides read TGTGCCAGCAGTCCAAGGGAGACCCAGTACTTC. Its protein product is CASSPRETQYF.